These 30 T cell receptor beta chains were sequenced from one sample in a study of radiotherapy plus CTLA-4 blockade in lung cancer. The protocol was immunoSEQ multiplex PCR, while the TCRdb copy is restricted to in-frame clones and leaves out a portion. There are roughly 45,000 clones in the sample; 50% to 70% occur only once, and under 20% lies in the top ten. The sample in question was peripheral blood, obtained from a patient treated with radiotherapy plus ipilimumab. Receptor source: a human donor with non-small cell lung cancer who had a partial response to radiotherapy plus ipilimumab.

The chain combines TRBV6-4 with TRBJ1-1, with D perhaps matching TRBD1 (5 bases). V dropped 5 bases and J dropped 5 bases, with 12 bases sitting between them. The V gene's germline CDR1 is MRHNA and CDR2 SNTAGT. This CDR3 has 13 amino acids. This CDR3 is CASSQGRKTEAFF. CDR3 bases: TGTGCCAGCAGTCAGGGCAGGAAGACTGAAGCTTTCTTT.

By frequency in the sample, this clone is medium-sized. V and J are TRBV6-5 and TRBJ1-2, with 9 bases identical to TRBD1. The length of the CDR3 is 14 residues. V trimming: 7 bases; J trimming: 4 bases; junction bases outside the gene matches: 7. Germline V gene sequence: CDR1 MNHEY, CDR2 SVGAGI. Here the CDR3 DNA reads TGTGCCAGCAATAGACAGGGGGGGTCCTATGGCTACACCTTC. It specifies CASNRQGGSYGYTF.

This clone has a handful of counts. CDR3 coding DNA: TGTGCCAGCAGCTTCCGGGACAGGGGCTTATACGAGCAGTACTTC. Its translation is CASSFRDRGLYEQYF. The V gene is TRBV7-2, the J gene TRBJ2-7; 10 bases are shared with TRBD1. Trimming took 3 bases from V and 4 from J; bases not matched to a gene: 6. CDR3 size: 15 residues. Germline assignment: CDR1 SGHTA and CDR2 FQGNSA.

The chain recombines TRBV6-5 with TRBJ1-1; no clear D gene. Germline assignment: CDR1 MNHEY and CDR2 SVGAGI. The CDR3 sequence is 12 residues long. V gave up 6 bases and J gave up 6 bases, with 11 bases separating them. Here the CDR3 DNA reads TGTGCCAGCAGCCCCCTCGGGGCTGAAGCTTTCTTT. Its protein product is CASSPLGAEAFF.

The chain uses TRBV9 and TRBJ1-1, with TRBD1 as a possible D gene (5 bases). This CDR3 has 15 residues. V shed 4 bases and J shed 5 bases, with 18 bases lying between them. CDR1 is SGDLS, CDR2 YYNGEE, per germline. The CDR3 spells CASSQGGVRETEAFF. CDR3 coding DNA: TGTGCCAGCAGCCAAGGAGGGGTTAGAGAAACTGAAGCTTTCTTT.

This clone was seen a single time. The V gene is TRBV4-2, the J gene TRBJ2-1; D not certain. CDR3 length equals 13 residues. V was shortened by 2 bases and J by 6 bases, with 8 bases between the two germline ends. The germline V gene has CDR1 LGHNA and CDR2 YNFKEQ. The CDR3 DNA follows: TGTGCCAGCAGCCAACCTCCGGGCAATGAGCAGTTCTTC. Its translation: CASSQPPGNEQFF.

This sequence joins TRBV7-8 and TRBJ1-1, with D unclear. The CDR3 is 14 residues long. Germline V gives CDR1 SGHVS, CDR2 FQNEAQ. Trimming pared 1 base from V and 3 bases from J, leaving 9 bases between. The CDR3 loop reads CASSLEYGDTEAFF. The CDR3 bases are TGTGCCAGCAGCTTAGAGTACGGGGACACTGAAGCTTTCTTT.

CDR3 amino acids: CASSYGQPDQPQHF. In DNA form, the CDR3 reads TGTGCCAGCAGTTACGGACAGCCCGATCAGCCCCAGCATTTT. This chain connects TRBV27 to TRBJ1-5; D is possibly TRBD1 (6 bases). V was clipped by 4 bases and J by 5 bases, with 12 bases between them. The CDR3 has 14 amino acids. Per the germline V gene, CDR1 is MNHEY and CDR2 is SMNVEV (reference sequence).

The CDR3 loop is CASSLEWRDIQYF. CDR3 DNA: TGTGCCAGCAGCTTAGAGTGGAGGGACATTCAGTACTTC. The V and J genes are TRBV11-2 and TRBJ2-4; D is perhaps TRBD2 (6 bases). The germline V and J ends were trimmed by 0 bases and 8 bases, with 8 bases remaining between them. Germline loops: CDR1 SGHAT, CDR2 FQNNGV. This CDR3 has 13 residues. The variable domain in full, with the rest retrieved from reference TRBV11-2 and TRBJ2-4, is EAGVAQSPRYKIIEKRQSVAFWCNPISGHATLYWYQQILGQGPKLLIQFQNNGVVDDSQLPKDRFSAERLKGVDSTLKIQPAKLEDSAVYLCASSLEWRDIQYFGAGTRLSVL.

This clone was counted a few times. V usage is TRBV30 and J usage is TRBJ1-2; the D gene is possibly TRBD1 (6 bases). The V gene lost 0 bases and the J gene lost 8 bases, with 16 bases spanning the gap. This CDR3 spans 14 amino acids. The germline gives CDR1 GTSNPN, CDR2 SVGIG (reference sequence). The CDR3 sequence is CAWSVNGQGQGYTF. CDR3 bases: TGTGCCTGGAGTGTAAATGGTCAGGGGCAAGGCTACACCTTC.

The chain recombines TRBV29-1 with TRBJ2-7; D uncertain. Germline-derived CDR1 and CDR2 are SQVTM and ANQGSEA. This CDR3 comprises 12 residues. V lost 4 bases and J 4 bases, leaving 11 bases between the germline ends. This CDR3 is CSVAQTSYEQYF. The CDR3 nucleotides are TGCAGCGTTGCTCAGACATCGTACGAGCAGTACTTC.

For the CDR3, the DNA is TGTGCCAGCATTCCCCCCCAGGGGGCGGTTGTGGAGACCCAGTACTTC. Its translation is CASIPPQGAVVETQYF. The chain links TRBV27 to TRBJ2-5, with 8 bases lining up with TRBD1. CDR3 size: 16 residues. The germline CDR1 and CDR2 sequences are MNHEY and SMNVEV (reference sequence). V gave up 7 bases and J gave up 5 bases; unmatched junction bases: 15.

The sample holds a few counts of this clone. CDR3 in DNA: TGTGCCAGCAGTGAAACATACACAGATACGCAGTATTTT. Translated: CASSETYTDTQYF. The chain couples TRBV6-1 to TRBJ2-3; D gene unclear. This CDR3 has 13 amino acids. Per the germline V gene, CDR1 is MNHNS and CDR2 is SASEGT. V lost 2 bases to trimming and J lost 2 bases, with 5 bases between them.

V is TRBV6-1 and J is TRBJ2-1; D not resolved. CDR1 MNHNS and CDR2 SASEGT come from the germline V gene. The CDR3 length is 16 residues. The germline V and J ends were trimmed by 0 bases and 6 bases, with 15 bases remaining between them. The CDR3 sequence: CASSEAPLSRGNEQFF. CDR3 coding DNA: TGTGCCAGCAGTGAAGCGCCCTTGTCCAGAGGCAATGAGCAGTTCTTC.

The chain employs TRBV7-6 and TRBJ2-5; tentatively, D is TRBD2 (6 bases). The CDR3 extends over 13 amino acids. Trimming took off 7 bases at V and 5 bases at J, with 14 bases between the two ends. Germline V CDR1 and CDR2: SGHVS, FNYEAQ. Here the CDR3 reads CASNRARGETQYF. The CDR3 region has the DNA TGTGCCAGCAATCGAGCCCGGGGGGAGACCCAGTACTTC.

The V call is TRBV7-8, the J call TRBJ2-5; D is unresolved. The V gene lost 7 bases and the J gene lost 3 bases, with 6 bases spanning the gap. This CDR3 has 11 residues. Per germline, CDR1 SGHVS and CDR2 FQNEAQ. CDR3 in amino acids: CASNLEETQYF. DNA for the CDR3: TGTGCCAGCAATCTCGAAGAGACCCAGTACTTC. The complete variable domain, with remaining parts taken from reference TRBV7-8 and TRBJ2-5, reads GAGVSQSPRYKVAKRGQDVALRCDPISGHVSLFWYQQALGQGPEFLTYFQNEAQLDKSGLPSDRFFAERPEGSVSTLKIQRTQQEDSAVYLCASNLEETQYFGPGTRLLVL.

This chain uses TRBV30 with TRBJ1-2; TRBD1 aligns across 8 bases. Germline-derived CDR1 and CDR2 are GTSNPN and SVGIG (reference sequence). The CDR3 length is 18 residues. J lost 0 bases, V lost 3 bases, and 15 bases had no gene match. This chain's CDR3 is CAWRGPPTTGGTNYGYTF. The CDR3 DNA follows: TGTGCCTGGAGGGGACCACCCACCACAGGGGGAACTAACTATGGCTACACCTTC.

The CDR3 here is CASSRRAANEKLFF. The CDR3 coding sequence is TGTGCCAGCAGCCGGCGGGCTGCCAATGAAAAACTGTTTTTT. The chain uses TRBV13 and TRBJ1-4; D gene unclear. CDR1 is PRHDT and CDR2 is FYEKMQ in the germline V gene (reference sequence). The CDR3 spans 14 residues. V dropped 5 bases and J dropped 5 bases, with 12 bases sitting between them. The whole variable domain, remainder taken from reference TRBV13 and TRBJ1-4, is AAGVIQSPRHLIKEKRETATLKCYPIPRHDTVYWYQQGPGQDPQFLISFYEKMQSDKGSIPDRFSAQQFSDYHSELNMSSLELGDSALYFCASSRRAANEKLFFGSGTQLSVL.

This clone was picked up a small number of times. The J gene is TRBJ1-4, the V gene TRBV19, with 10 bases that match TRBD1. V lost 10 bases to trimming and J lost 8 bases; unmatched junction nucleotides: 7. Germline lookup yields CDR1 LNHDA and CDR2 SQIVND (reference sequence). The CDR3 has 13 residues. In nucleotides, the CDR3 is TGTGCCACCCGGGACAGGGGAGGAGAAAAACTGTTTTTT. It yields the protein CATRDRGGEKLFF.

The rearrangement links TRBV4-1 to TRBJ1-4, with D perhaps TRBD1 (6 bases). Per the germline V gene, CDR1 is MGHRA and CDR2 is YSYEKL. The CDR3 length is 16 residues. Trimming stripped 0 bases from V and 7 bases from J, with 15 bases between. The CDR3 sequence: CASSQDFDRSGEKLFF. The CDR3 DNA is TGCGCCAGCAGCCAAGATTTCGACAGGTCGGGTGAAAAACTGTTTTTT.

The rearrangement joins TRBV7-2 to TRBJ2-7, with 8 bases that match TRBD2. The V segment lost 1 base and the J segment 4 bases; nucleotides outside the gene matches: 9. Germline CDR1 reads SGHTA; CDR2 reads FQGNSA. This CDR3 region has 16 residues. CDR3 in amino acids: CASSLGVEAGGYEQYF. CDR3 coding DNA: TGTGCCAGCAGCTTAGGTGTCGAGGCGGGGGGTTACGAGCAGTACTTC.

The chain employs TRBV14 and TRBJ2-3; TRBD2 matches 7 bases. CDR1 and CDR2 from the germline V gene are SGHDN and FVKESK. The CDR3 totals 17 residues. The ends lost 1 base at V and 3 bases at J; junction bases unmatched: 10. CDR3 bases: TGTGCCAGCAGCCAAGGGCGTTCGGCGGGGGTTACAGATACGCAGTATTTT. Protein product: CASSQGRSAGVTDTQYF.

The rearrangement joins TRBV7-8 to TRBJ2-7; a possible D gene is TRBD1 (6 bases). CDR1 SGHVS and CDR2 FQNEAQ come from the germline V gene. The CDR3 spans 16 residues. Trimming removed 5 bases from V and 4 bases from J, with 21 bases in between. CDR3 DNA: TGTGCCAGCAGCCCTGCCAGGGGACCCATCCCGTACGAGCAGTACTTC. Translating it yields CASSPARGPIPYEQYF.

The chain links TRBV7-9 to TRBJ1-4; possibly TRBD1 for D (6 bases). The ends were cut back, 1 base at V and 3 bases at J, with 9 bases in the middle. CDR3 length: 15 residues. CDR1 SEHNR and CDR2 FQNEAQ come from the germline V gene (reference sequence). The DNA for the CDR3 is TGTGCCAGCAGCTTAGAAGGGGGTTCTAATGAAAAACTGTTTTTT. Its protein is CASSLEGGSNEKLFF.

This clone appeared once. The genes are TRBV5-1 and TRBJ2-5; possibly TRBD2 for D (5 bases). V dropped 0 bases and J dropped 4 bases, with 10 bases sitting between them. Germline V gives CDR1 SGHRS, CDR2 YFSETQ. The CDR3 contains 14 residues. CDR3 sequence (DNA): TGCGCCAGCAGCTTGGCGGGGATGGTAGAGACCCAGTACTTC. As protein: CASSLAGMVETQYF.

This chain joins TRBV2 and TRBJ2-3; TRBD2 matches at 9 bases. Per germline, CDR1 SNHLY and CDR2 FYNNEI. The CDR3 covers 13 residues. V shed 10 bases and J 5 bases; nucleotides not matched to a gene: 7. The CDR3 sequence is CATGLAGGDTQYF. DNA of the CDR3: TGTGCCACGGGACTAGCCGGGGGAGATACGCAGTATTTT.

This clone was observed many times. The chain is built from TRBV19 and TRBJ1-5, with unresolved D. Germline loops: CDR1 LNHDA, CDR2 SQIVND (reference sequence). The length of the CDR3 is 13 residues. Trimming removed 11 bases at V and 2 bases at J, with 13 bases between. The CDR3 spells CAAGASGNQPQHF. Here the CDR3 DNA reads TGTGCCGCGGGTGCATCGGGCAATCAGCCCCAGCATTTT.

The chain uses TRBV9 and TRBJ2-7; maybe TRBD1 (5 bases). The CDR3 covers 14 residues. The germline V and J ends were trimmed by 0 bases and 3 bases, with 10 bases remaining between them. CDR1 is SGDLS, CDR2 YYNGEE, per germline. The CDR3 DNA follows: TGTGCCAGCAGCGTAGGCGACAGAAACTACGAGCAGTACTTC. Amino acid sequence: CASSVGDRNYEQYF.

The chain carries TRBV5-4 and TRBJ2-1; TRBD1 agrees at 7 bases. Germline trimming cut 4 bases from V and 14 bases from J; bases unmatched to any gene: 9. The CDR3 runs 12 residues. CDR1 is SGHNT, CDR2 YYREEE, per germline (reference sequence). The CDR3 sequence is CASSPNRGEEFF. The CDR3 nucleotides read TGTGCCAGCAGCCCGAACAGGGGAGAGGAGTTCTTC.

This sequence joins TRBV5-1 and TRBJ1-2; TRBD1 matches 10 bases. This CDR3 has 14 amino acids. V gave up 4 bases and J gave up 6 bases; unmatched junction bases: 6. Per germline, CDR1 SGHRS and CDR2 YFSETQ. The CDR3 DNA follows: TGCGCCAGCAGCCGGGGACAGGGGACGGATGGCTACACCTTC. It encodes CASSRGQGTDGYTF. Looking up the rest from reference TRBV5-1 and TRBJ1-2 gives the full variable domain: KAGVTQTPRYLIKTRGQQVTLSCSPISGHRSVSWYQQTPGQGLQFLFEYFSETQRNKGNFPGRFSGRQFSNSRSEMNVSTLELGDSALYLCASSRGQGTDGYTFGSGTRLTVV.